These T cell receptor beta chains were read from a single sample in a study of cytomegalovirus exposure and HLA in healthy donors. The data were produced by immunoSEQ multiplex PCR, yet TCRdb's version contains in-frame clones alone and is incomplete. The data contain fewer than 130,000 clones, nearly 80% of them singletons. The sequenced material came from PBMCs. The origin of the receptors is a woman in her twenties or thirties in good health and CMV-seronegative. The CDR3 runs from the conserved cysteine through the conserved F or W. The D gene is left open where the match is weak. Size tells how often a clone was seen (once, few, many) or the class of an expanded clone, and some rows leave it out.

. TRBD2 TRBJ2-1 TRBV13 CASRRLAGGLGEQFF TGTGCCAGCAGGAGACTAGCGGGGGGTTTGGGTGAGCAGTTCTTC
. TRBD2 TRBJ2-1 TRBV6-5 CASRMTSGRWDEQFF TGTGCCAGCAGGATGACTAGCGGGAGATGGGATGAGCAGTTCTTC
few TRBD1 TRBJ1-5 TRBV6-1 CASSGDRGQPQHF TGTGCCAGCAGTGGGGACAGGGGACAGCCCCAGCATTTT
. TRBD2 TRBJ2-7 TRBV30 CACRGLENYEQYF TGTGCCTGCCGGGGACTAGAAAACTACGAGCAGTACTTC
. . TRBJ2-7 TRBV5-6 CASSLIRARTYEQYF TGTGCCAGCAGCTTGATCCGCGCAAGAACCTACGAGCAGTACTTC
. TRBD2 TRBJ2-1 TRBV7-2 CASSLASGKYNEQFF TGTGCCAGCAGCTTAGCTAGCGGGAAATACAATGAGCAGTTCTTC
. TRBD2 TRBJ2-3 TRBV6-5 CASSFTSGSSDTQYF TGTGCCAGCAGTTTCACTAGCGGGAGTTCAGATACGCAGTATTTT
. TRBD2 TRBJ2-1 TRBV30 CAWSGQRGGGNEQFF TGTGCCTGGAGTGGCCAGCGGGGTGGTGGAAATGAGCAGTTCTTC
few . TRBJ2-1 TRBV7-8 CASRRTSSYNEQFF TGTGCCAGCAGGAGGACTTCCTCCTACAATGAGCAGTTCTTC
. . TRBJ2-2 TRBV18 CASSPTVPGTGELFF TGTGCCAGCTCACCGACTGTCCCTGGCACCGGGGAGCTGTTTTTT
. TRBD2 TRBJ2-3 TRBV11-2 CASSRTSGSTDTQYF TGTGCCAGCAGCCGGACTAGCGGTTCCACAGATACGCAGTATTTT
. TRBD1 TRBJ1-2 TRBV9 CASSVGQGVYGYTF TGTGCCAGCAGCGTAGGACAGGGGGTCTATGGCTACACCTTC
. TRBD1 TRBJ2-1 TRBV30 CAWSPRGFEQFF TGTGCCTGGAGTCCCAGGGGGTTTGAGCAGTTCTTC
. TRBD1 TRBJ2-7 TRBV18 CASSLGQGTAEQYF TGTGCCAGCTCACTGGGACAGGGGACTGCCGAGCAGTACTTC
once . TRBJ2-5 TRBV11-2 CASSFLKGREETQYF TGTGCCAGCAGCTTCCTCAAGGGGCGAGAGGAGACCCAGTACTTC
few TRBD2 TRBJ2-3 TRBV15 CATSTSSGRAVFGTDTQYF TGTGCCACCAGCACATCTAGCGGGAGGGCCGTGTTTGGCACAGATACGCAGTATTTT
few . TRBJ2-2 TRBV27 CASHHTGELFF TGTGCCAGCCATCACACCGGGGAGCTGTTTTTT
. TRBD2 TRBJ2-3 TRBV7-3 CASSQGLGTDTQYF TGTGCCAGCAGCCAAGGACTAGGAACAGATACGCAGTATTTT
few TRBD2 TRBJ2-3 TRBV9 CASSMRLASVDTQYF TGTGCCAGCAGCATGCGACTAGCATCAGTAGATACGCAGTATTTT
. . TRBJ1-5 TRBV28 CASSYGQPQHF TGTGCCAGCAGTTATGGCCAGCCCCAGCATTTT
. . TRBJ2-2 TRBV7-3 CASSQLNTGELFF TGTGCCAGCAGCCAACTGAACACCGGGGAGCTGTTTTTT
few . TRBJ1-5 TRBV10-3 CASSGVSNQPQHF TGTGCCAGCAGCGGGGTAAGCAATCAGCCCCAGCATTTT
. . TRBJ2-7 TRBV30 CAWSVQWRGGSYEQYF TGTGCCTGGAGTGTACAATGGAGGGGGGGCTCGTACGAGCAGTACTTC
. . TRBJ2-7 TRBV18 CASSPQGGFEQYF TGTGCCAGCTCACCCCAAGGGGGATTCGAGCAGTACTTC
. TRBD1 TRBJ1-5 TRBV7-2 CASSFPGQGVQPQHF TGTGCCAGCAGCTTCCCGGGACAGGGGGTTCAGCCCCAGCATTTT
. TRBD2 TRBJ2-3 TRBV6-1 CASSDFGRASGDTQYF TGTGCCAGCAGTGACTTCGGGAGGGCCAGCGGGGATACGCAGTATTTT
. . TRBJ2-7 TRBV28 CASSAPGGTVPYEQYF TGTGCCAGCAGTGCCCCTGGCGGGACGGTACCCTACGAGCAGTACTTC
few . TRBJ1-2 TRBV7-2 CASSPMVGARVYGYTF TGTGCCAGCAGCCCAATGGTGGGGGCGCGGGTCTATGGCTACACCTTC
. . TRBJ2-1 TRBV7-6 CASSFRSYNEQFF TGTGCCAGCAGCTTCCGCTCCTACAATGAGCAGTTCTTC
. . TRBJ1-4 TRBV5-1 CASSLSTPRNEKLFF TGCGCCAGCAGCTTGTCCACCCCGCGTAATGAAAAACTGTTTTTT
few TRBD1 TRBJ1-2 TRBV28 CASSPPGQGGGYGYTF TGTGCCAGCAGTCCCCCGGGACAGGGAGGGGGCTATGGCTACACCTTC
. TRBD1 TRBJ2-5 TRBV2 CASSAGTGGAAQETQYF TGTGCCAGCAGTGCCGGGACAGGGGGCGCGGCCCAAGAGACCCAGTACTTC
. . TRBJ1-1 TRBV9 CASSGPPGQPNTEAFF TGTGCCAGCAGCGGACCTCCGGGACAACCGAACACTGAAGCTTTCTTT
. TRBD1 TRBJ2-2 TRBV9 CASSVEGGWGTGELFF TGTGCCAGCAGCGTAGAAGGGGGCTGGGGGACCGGGGAGCTGTTTTTT
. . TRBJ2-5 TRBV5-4 CASSLDREVSTQYF TGTGCCAGCAGCTTAGACAGGGAGGTCTCGACCCAGTACTTC
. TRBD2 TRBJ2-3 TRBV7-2 CASSSTGSGGYTDTQYF TGTGCCAGCAGCTCCACGGGTAGCGGGGGTTACACAGATACGCAGTATTTT
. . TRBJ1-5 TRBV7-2 CASSGRQAPGSASNQPQHF TGTGCCAGCAGCGGACGACAGGCCCCGGGGAGTGCGAGCAATCAGCCCCAGCATTTT
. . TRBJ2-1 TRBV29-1 CSVDLQRRNEQFF TGCAGCGTTGACCTACAACGGAGGAATGAGCAGTTCTTC
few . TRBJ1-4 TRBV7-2 CASSFDKALNEKLFF TGTGCCAGCAGCTTCGATAAAGCGTTAAATGAAAAACTGTTTTTT
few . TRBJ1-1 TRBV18 CASSPMGQTEAFF TGTGCCAGCTCACCAATGGGCCAGACTGAAGCTTTCTTT
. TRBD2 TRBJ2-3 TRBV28 CASSLSAGGGMQYF TGTGCCAGCAGTTTATCAGCGGGAGGGGGAATGCAGTATTTT
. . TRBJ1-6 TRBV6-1 CASSGTASSYNSPLHF TGTGCCAGCAGTGGGACAGCAAGCTCCTATAATTCACCCCTCCACTTT
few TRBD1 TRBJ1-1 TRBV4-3 CASSQEGQGAESTEAFF TGCGCCAGCAGCCAAGAGGGGCAGGGGGCTGAGAGCACTGAAGCTTTCTTT
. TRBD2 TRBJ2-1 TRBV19 CASRDSTSGYNEQFF TGTGCCAGTAGGGACTCTACTAGCGGCTACAATGAGCAGTTCTTC
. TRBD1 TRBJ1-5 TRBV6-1 CASSDAGQVNQPQHF TGTGCCAGCAGCGATGCCGGACAGGTCAATCAGCCCCAGCATTTT
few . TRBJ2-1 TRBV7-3 CASSLTLGNNEQFF TGTGCCAGCAGCTTAACGTTGGGCAACAATGAGCAGTTCTTC
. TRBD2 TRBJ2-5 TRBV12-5 CASGLVLGGAHETQYF TGTGCTAGTGGTTTGGTACTCGGGGGGGCCCATGAGACCCAGTACTTC
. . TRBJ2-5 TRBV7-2 CASSSRTARQETQYF TGTGCCAGCAGCTCAAGGACAGCCCGCCAAGAGACCCAGTACTTC